This T cell receptor (beta chain) was recovered during a study of blood T cell repertoires in COVID-19. Overall study: The study drew acute and convalescent COVID-19 samples from the United States, Italy and Spain. From T cells, B-cell-depleted T cells, or PBMCs came the material, which was cDNA or gDNA.

Original processing methods: From reference gene primer amplification, estimates of nucleated cell counts were derived. Profiled with immunoSEQ multiplex PCR; TCRdb holds only in-frame clones, not every one. The V and J calls and the clone size are those of that table, but D and trimming were determined from the DNA. This sample has about 140,000 clones, with about 87% found just once. Trimming removed 6 bases from V and 7 bases from J; junction bases left unmatched: 9. Germline CDR1 MNHEY, CDR2 SVGAGI. The CDR3 is 14 amino acids. In its sample, this clone was seen a few times. J is TRBJ1-5 and V is TRBV6-5; the match to TRBD1 covers 7 bases. Material: peripheral blood. This clonotype was sampled from a woman in her forties or fifties with acute or convalescent COVID-19. CDR3 sequence reads: CASSPTGSRQPQHF. The CDR3 nucleotides are TGTGCCAGCAGCCCGACAGGGTCCAGGCAGCCCCAGCATTTT.